This T cell receptor beta chain was sequenced during a study of T-cell reconstitution after alpha-beta-depleted transplantation in children. Researchers prepared the TCRbeta library using unique molecular identifiers, the study reports. TCRdb analysed the PCR reads with MiXCR anew, one entry per CDR3 protein. The top ten hold 2.2% of the sample, which has fewer than 700,000 distinct CDR3 sequences, 10% to 15% seen once. This clonotype appeared many times. Germline-derived CDR1 and CDR2 are SGDLS and YYNGEE. The CDR3 extends over 14 amino acids. V lost 0 bases and J 5 bases, leaving 11 bases between the germline ends.

The chain combines TRBV9 with TRBJ2-5; no definite D call. The clonotype was recovered from a male patient younger than 18 who had a stem cell transplant for acute myeloid leukemia, so the T cells may come from the graft donor. The sequenced sample was PBMCs, mostly from graft donor cells, obtained 360 days after TCRalphabeta/CD19-depleted stem cell transplant. The CDR3 spells CASSVALAWETQYF. The CDR3 DNA reads as TGTGCCAGCAGCGTAGCTCTCGCGTGGGAGACCCAGTACTTC.